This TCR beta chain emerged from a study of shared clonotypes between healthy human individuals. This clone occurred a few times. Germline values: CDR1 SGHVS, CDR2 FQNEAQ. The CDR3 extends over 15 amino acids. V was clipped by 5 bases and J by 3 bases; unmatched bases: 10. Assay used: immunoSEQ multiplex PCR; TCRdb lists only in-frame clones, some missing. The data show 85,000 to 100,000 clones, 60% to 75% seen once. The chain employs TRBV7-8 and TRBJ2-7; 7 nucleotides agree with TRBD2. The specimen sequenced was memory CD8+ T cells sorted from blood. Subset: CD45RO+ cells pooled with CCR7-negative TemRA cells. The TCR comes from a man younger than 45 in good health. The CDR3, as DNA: TGTGCCAGCAGCGGCTTGATAGCGGGCTTCTACGAGCAGTACTTC. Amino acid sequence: CASSGLIAGFYEQYF.